This passage covers 10 T cell receptor beta chains from one sample sequenced in a study of T cell repertoires in cytomegalovirus infection. TCRdb fed the reads into MiXCR, producing one record per CDR3 protein. The sample consists of 650,000 to 900,000 distinct CDR3 sequences, 32% of them appearing once. Their recognized antigens are unknown. The sample in question was cultured CD8+ T cells from PBMCs, obtained from culture after CMV antigen stimulation. The receptors originated from a human donor in good health (CMV status not recorded). Some clones in this sample may be carry-over from other donors' samples.

As to this clonotype: The conserved closing phenylalanine or tryptophan is absent in this CDR3, likely reflecting a read error. The chain carries TRBV7-6 and TRBJ2-3, with TRBD2 matching 14 bases. V trimming: 3 bases; J trimming: 2 bases; junction bases outside the gene matches: 13. CDR1 SGHVS and CDR2 FNYEAQ come from the germline V gene. The CDR3 sequence is 20 residues long. CDR3 amino acids: CASSFRLAGGSSRNTDTQYL. The CDR3 region has the DNA TGTGCCAGCAGCTTCAGACTAGCGGGGGGGTCTAGTCGGAACACAGATACGCAGTATCTT.

Many counts were recorded for this clonotype. This sequence joins TRBV7-8 and TRBJ2-3; tentatively, D is TRBD1 (5 bases). V was clipped by 5 bases and J by 3 bases, with 9 bases between them. CDR1 and CDR2 from the germline V gene are SGHVS and FQNEAQ. This CDR3 spans 13 amino acids. CDR3 nucleotide sequence: TGTGCCAGCAGCCAAGGGGTTACAGATACGCAGTATTTT. Protein product: CASSQGVTDTQYF.

The V and J genes are TRBV12-3 or TRBV12-4 and TRBJ1-5, with a weak D call TRBD1 (5 bases). V dropped 0 bases and J dropped 5 bases, with 11 bases sitting between them. CDR3 length: 15 residues. The CDR3 protein is CASSLARQGHQPQHF. The CDR3 region has the DNA TGTGCCAGCAGTTTAGCGCGGCAGGGTCATCAGCCCCAGCATTTT.

The gene calls are TRBV4-2 and TRBJ2-3; 9 bases fit TRBD2. V trimming: 1 base; J trimming: 2 bases; junction bases outside the gene matches: 10. Germline V CDR1 and CDR2: LGHNA, YNFKEQ. The length of the CDR3 is 18 residues. In DNA form, the CDR3 reads TGTGCCAGCAGCCAAGCCCCCGCGCTAGCGGGGAACACAGATACGCAGTATTTT. Translating it yields CASSQAPALAGNTDTQYF.

V is TRBV9 and J is TRBJ2-7; D is possibly TRBD1 (6 bases). With 0 bases removed from V and 0 bases from J, the gap between germline ends came to 7 bases. The CDR3 covers 14 residues. In germline, CDR1 is SGDLS, CDR2 YYNGEE. DNA for the CDR3: TGTGCCAGCAGCGTAGGGGACAACTCCTACGAGCAGTACGTC. Its protein is CASSVGDNSYEQYV.

J is TRBJ2-2 and V is TRBV4-1; the match to TRBD2 covers 8 bases. Germline V gives CDR1 MGHRA, CDR2 YSYEKL. This CDR3 has 16 residues. Trimming cost V 1 base and J 5 bases; bases outside gene matches: 6. Written as DNA, the CDR3 is TGCGCCAGCAGCCAAGGACTAGCGAGGCGGACCGGGGAGCTGTTTTTT. It codes for CASSQGLARRTGELFF.

The table lists this clonotype with a few counts. This sequence joins TRBV2 and TRBJ2-1, with TRBD2 identical over 7 bases. The junction had 5 bases not matched to a gene; V was cut back by 1 base and J by 2 bases. Germline CDR1 is SNHLY and CDR2 is FYNNEI. The CDR3 has 16 residues. The CDR3 region is CASSEVGRGPYNEQFF. The CDR3 coding sequence is TGTGCCAGCAGTGAAGTAGGGAGGGGTCCCTACAATGAGCAGTTCTTC.

The chain is built from TRBV27 and TRBJ2-7; tentative D call: TRBD1 (6 bases). The germline V gene has CDR1 MNHEY and CDR2 SMNVEV (reference sequence). The CDR3 is made up of 14 amino acids. V was pared by 0 bases and J by 7 bases, with 13 bases between. This chain's CDR3 is CASSLSGTLTEQYV. The CDR3 DNA reads TGTGCCAGCAGTTTATCCGGGACACTAACTGAGCAGTACGTC.

As regards this clonotype: The junction departs from germline at one end; a sequencing error may be responsible. J is TRBJ1-2 and V is TRBV7-9; tentative D call: TRBD1 (5 bases). In germline, CDR1 is SEHNR, CDR2 FQNEAQ (reference sequence). This CDR3 is built from 16 residues. CDR3 loop: CASSLAGALANYCYTF. The CDR3 DNA sequence: TGTGCCAGCAGCTTAGCAGGGGCGTTAGCTAACTATTGCTACACCTTC.

This clonotype appeared many times. The chain recombines TRBV7-8 with TRBJ2-7, with 12 bases aligning to TRBD2. CDR1 and CDR2 from the germline V gene are SGHVS and FQNEAQ. CDR3 length: 15 residues. Trimming cost V 5 bases and J 5 bases; bases outside gene matches: 7. CDR3 protein: CASSIPTSGGHEQYF. Here the CDR3 DNA reads TGTGCCAGCAGCATACCGACTAGCGGGGGTCACGAGCAGTACTTC. Full variable domain (outside the CDR3, taken from reference TRBV7-8 and TRBJ2-7): GAGVSQSPRYKVAKRGQDVALRCDPISGHVSLFWYQQALGQGPEFLTYFQNEAQLDKSGLPSDRFFAERPEGSVSTLKIQRTQQEDSAVYLCASSIPTSGGHEQYFGPGTRLTVT.